The source of this T cell receptor (beta chain) is a study of blood T cells in healthy people across ages. Study outcomes and limitations: There were more naive CD4+ cells and higher diversity in long-lived donors than in aged donors.

Of note for this clonotype: Its antigen is not identified.

Then a second PCR, running roughly 6 to 12 cycles, was carried out with a sample-barcoded 5' primer and a J-beta primer mix. A template-switch adaptor with 12 random nucleotides tagged each cDNA molecule. TCRdb processed the 5' RACE reads anew with MiXCR; each CDR3 protein has one entry. The sample carries roughly 800,000 distinct CDR3 sequences, about 37% recorded once. Input material: blood. The clonotype comes from a man aged 18 to 30 in good health.

CDR3 sequence reads: CASSPGGPRGGPEAFF. CDR3 coding DNA: TGCGCCAGCAGCCCAGGAGGCCCCAGGGGAGGCCCGGAAGCTTTCTTT. The rearrangement joins TRBV4-3 to TRBJ1-1, with D tentatively TRBD1 (6 bases). Trimming cost V 4 bases and J 8 bases, with 23 bases left between them. Germline CDR1 LGHNA, CDR2 YSLEER. The CDR3 runs to 16 residues.